A single sample is the source of the 16 T cell receptor beta chains below, sequenced in a study of blood T cell repertoires in COVID-19. The data were produced by immunoSEQ multiplex PCR, yet TCRdb's version contains in-frame clones alone and is incomplete. The data contain a few hundred thousand clones, about 90% of them singletons. Sequencing was performed on peripheral blood. Receptor source: a man between 18 and 29 years old with active or convalescent COVID-19.

The V gene is TRBV5-1, the J gene TRBJ2-4, with 8 bases that match TRBD1. Germline CDR1 and CDR2: SGHRS and YFSETQ. Trimming removed 3 bases from V and 7 bases from J; junction bases left unmatched: 6. This CDR3 region has 14 residues. The CDR3 here is CASSWGQGANIQYF. The CDR3 DNA reads as TGCGCCAGCAGCTGGGGGCAGGGGGCTAACATTCAGTACTTC.

This chain connects TRBV10-2 to TRBJ1-5, with 7 bases fitting TRBD1. CDR1 and CDR2 from the germline V gene are WSHSY and SAAADI. This CDR3 has 13 amino acids. Trimming removed 8 bases from V and 6 bases from J; junction bases left unmatched: 7. CDR3 sequence reads: CASAQGSIQPQHF. The CDR3 DNA reads as TGCGCCAGCGCACAGGGGTCAATTCAGCCCCAGCATTTT.

The chain joins TRBV10-3 to TRBJ2-7; TRBD1 might be the D (6 bases). The V end was cut by 10 bases, the J end by 2 bases, with 9 bases between. Germline CDR1 is ENHRY and CDR2 is SYGVKD. The CDR3 sequence is 11 residues long. The CDR3 region has the DNA TGTGCCACCGGGGACACCTACGAGCAGTACTTC. It translates to CATGDTYEQYF.

The chain is built from TRBV25-1 and TRBJ2-4, with D unclear. The CDR3 has 12 amino acids. Germline V CDR1 and CDR2: MGHDK, SYGVNS. V shed 4 bases and J shed 3 bases, with 4 bases lying between them. CDR3 sequence reads: CASSASKNIQYF. For the CDR3, the DNA is TGTGCCAGCAGTGCTAGCAAAAACATTCAGTACTTC.

CDR3 loop: CASSVKGDSYEQYF. CDR3 DNA sequence: TGTGCCAGCAGCGTTAAGGGGGATTCCTACGAGCAGTACTTC. This chain joins TRBV9 and TRBJ2-7; the D gene is possibly TRBD1 (6 bases). CDR1 is SGDLS, CDR2 YYNGEE, per germline. Trimming took 2 bases from V and 1 from J, leaving 10 bases between them. This CDR3 is built from 14 residues. Together with reference TRBV9 and TRBJ2-7, the CDR3 gives the full variable domain: DSGVTQTPKHLITATGQRVTLRCSPRSGDLSVYWYQQSLDQGLQFLIQYYNGEERAKGNILERFSAQQFPDLHSELNLSSLELGDSALYFCASSVKGDSYEQYFGPGTRLTVT.

V is TRBV18 and J is TRBJ1-1; 7 bases line up with TRBD1. The CDR3 totals 16 residues. The V gene end was trimmed by 3 bases and the J gene end by 1 base; junction bases not matched to a gene: 8. Germline values: CDR1 KGHSH, CDR2 LQKENI. The CDR3 DNA sequence: TGTGCCAGCTCACCGCTATTGGGACAGCAGAACACTGAAGCTTTCTTT. Protein product: CASSPLLGQQNTEAFF. Together with reference TRBV18 and TRBJ1-1, the CDR3 gives the full variable domain: NAGVMQNPRHLVRRRGQEARLRCSPMKGHSHVYWYRQLPEEGLKFMVYLQKENIIDESGMPKERFSAEFPKEGPSILRIQQVVRGDSAAYFCASSPLLGQQNTEAFFGQGTRLTVV.

The table lists this clone with a few counts. The chain joins TRBV10-3 to TRBJ2-7; tentative D call: TRBD2 (6 bases). The CDR3 runs to 14 residues. The V gene lost 10 bases and the J gene lost 3 bases, with 19 bases spanning the gap. CDR1 is ENHRY, CDR2 SYGVKD, per germline. The DNA for the CDR3 is TGTGCCACACATTTCGGGACCGGGGGCTACGAGCAGTACTTC. Translated, it gives CATHFGTGGYEQYF.

This clone was observed a few times. The V and J genes are TRBV5-1 and TRBJ1-4; D perhaps matches TRBD1 (5 bases). V lost 0 bases and J lost 7, with 10 bases in between. The CDR3 extends over 14 amino acids. Per the germline V gene, CDR1 is SGHRS and CDR2 is YFSETQ. The CDR3 spells CASSLEGPGEKLFF. DNA of the CDR3: TGCGCCAGCAGCTTGGAGGGGCCTGGTGAAAAACTGTTTTTT.

This chain joins TRBV6-1 and TRBJ2-7; D is perhaps TRBD1 (5 bases). The CDR3 has 14 residues. V was trimmed by 2 bases and J by 1 base, leaving 9 bases between them. In germline, CDR1 is MNHNS, CDR2 SASEGT. The CDR3 nucleotides are TGTGCCAGCAGTGAACAAGGGGTATCCTACGAGCAGTACTTC. As protein: CASSEQGVSYEQYF.

This rearrangement joins TRBV7-2 to TRBJ2-1; 14 bases map to TRBD2. V dropped 3 bases and J dropped 6; count of bases not matched to a gene: 1. Germline V CDR1 and CDR2: SGHTA, FQGNSA. The CDR3 runs 15 residues. The CDR3 nucleotides are TGTGCCAGCAGCTTGACTAGCGGGGGGGCCAATGAGCAGTTCTTC. Protein: CASSLTSGGANEQFF.

The chain combines TRBV18 with TRBJ2-1; 13 nucleotides align to TRBD2. This CDR3 is built from 16 residues. Trimming took 2 bases from V and 4 from J; bases not matched to a gene: 2. Germline values: CDR1 KGHSH, CDR2 LQKENI. For the CDR3, the DNA is TGTGCCAGCTCACCAAGGGGACTAGCGGGGTACAATGAGCAGTTCTTC. This codes for CASSPRGLAGYNEQFF.

The chain is built from TRBV7-2 and TRBJ2-7; 11 bases are a match to TRBD2. From germline, CDR1 is SGHTA and CDR2 FQGNSA. The CDR3 is made up of 14 amino acids. The ends lost 5 bases at V and 5 bases at J; junction bases unmatched: 5. The CDR3 DNA is TGTGCCAGCAGCCTACTAGCGGGAGCCCACGAGCAGTACTTC. Translated: CASSLLAGAHEQYF.

The V call is TRBV7-9, the J call TRBJ1-6; D not certain. CDR3 length: 13 amino acids. V dropped 6 bases and J dropped 8 bases, with 11 bases sitting between them. Germline V gene sequence: CDR1 SEHNR, CDR2 FQNEAQ (reference sequence). The CDR3 bases are TGTGCCAGCAGGACACGGCCCGATTCACCCCTCCACTTT. It yields the protein CASRTRPDSPLHF. The full variable domain, rest sourced from reference TRBV7-9 and TRBJ1-6, is DTGVSQNPRHKITKRGQNVTFRCDPISEHNRLYWYRQTLGQGPEFLTYFQNEAQLEKSRLLSDRFSAERPKGSFSTLEIQRTEQGDSAMYLCASRTRPDSPLHFGNGTRLTVT.

This clone occurred once. The rearrangement uses TRBV5-5 and TRBJ1-1; D unresolved. Germline V gene sequence: CDR1 SGHKS, CDR2 YYEKEE (reference sequence). This CDR3 region has 12 residues. Trimming stripped 4 bases from V and 0 bases from J, with 4 bases between. The CDR3 nucleotides read TGTGCCAGCAGCGCTATGAACACTGAAGCTTTCTTT. Translation: CASSAMNTEAFF.

This chain uses TRBV28 with TRBJ2-1, with 11 bases fitting TRBD2. V dropped 6 bases and J dropped 3; count of bases not matched to a gene: 4. Germline values: CDR1 MDHEN, CDR2 SYDVKM. This CDR3 has 15 residues. This chain's CDR3 is CASRPGLADYNEQFF. The CDR3 nucleotides are TGTGCCAGCAGGCCGGGACTAGCGGACTACAATGAGCAGTTCTTC. Looking up the rest from reference TRBV28 and TRBJ2-1 gives the full variable domain: DVKVTQSSRYLVKRTGEKVFLECVQDMDHENMFWYRQDPGLGLRLIYFSYDVKMKEKGDIPEGYSVSREKKERFSLILESASTNQTSMYLCASRPGLADYNEQFFGPGTRLTVL.

This clone showed up just once. The chain is built from TRBV5-1 and TRBJ1-1; TRBD1 might be the D (6 bases). The V end lost 4 bases, the J end lost 4 bases, and 14 bases lay between the germline ends. Germline loops: CDR1 SGHRS, CDR2 YFSETQ. The CDR3 runs to 14 residues. CDR3 in DNA: TGCGCCAGCAGCACGGACAGCCCGGCCACTGAAGCTTTCTTT. Translated: CASSTDSPATEAFF. Full variable domain (missing parts from reference TRBV5-1 and TRBJ1-1): KAGVTQTPRYLIKTRGQQVTLSCSPISGHRSVSWYQQTPGQGLQFLFEYFSETQRNKGNFPGRFSGRQFSNSRSEMNVSTLELGDSALYLCASSTDSPATEAFFGQGTRLTVV.